The clone carrying this TCR beta chain was seen only a few times. These data are taken from a study of shared clonotypes between healthy human individuals. TCRdb's copy holds only in-frame clones and misses some; the assay was immunoSEQ multiplex PCR. The table has approximately 940,000 clones, approximately 80% seen once. The sequence was obtained from a man between 18 and 35 years old in good health. The sample was memory CD4+ T cells sorted from blood. Subset here: CD45RA-negative fraction.

DNA of the CDR3: TGTGCCAGCAGTTTCCGGTCGCTAGCTGCAGATACGCAGTATTTT. It yields the protein CASSFRSLAADTQYF. The J gene is TRBJ2-3, the V gene TRBV28; D perhaps matches TRBD2 (5 bases). From germline, CDR1 is MDHEN and CDR2 SYDVKM. There are 15 residues in the CDR3. V was clipped by 3 bases and J by 4 bases, with 14 bases between them.